These 2 T cell receptor beta chains came from one sample sequenced in a study of Graves' ophthalmopathy and Graves' hyperthyroidism. RNA served as the template for amplifying TCR beta CDR3 regions. HTBI primers primed a first-round RT-PCR, and a second-round multiplex PCR followed. Each CDR3 protein gets one entry after TCRdb re-called the multiplex PCR reads with MiXCR. This repertoire shows 400,000 to 450,000 distinct CDR3 sequences, 20% to 25% found once; its top ten account for roughly 3%. Sequencing was performed on peripheral blood. All receptors derive from a woman between 18 and 30 years old with stable Graves' hyperthyroidism.

The genes are TRBV20-1 and TRBJ2-5; 16 bases fit TRBD2. Per germline, CDR1 DFQATT and CDR2 SNEGSKA (reference sequence). The CDR3 is 16 amino acids. The J segment lost 3 bases and the V segment lost 5 bases, leaving 6 bases of the junction unmatched. CDR3 sequence reads: CSAPPGLAGGEETQYF. The DNA for the CDR3 is TGCAGTGCTCCCCCGGGACTAGCGGGGGGGGAAGAGACCCAGTACTTC.

The chain combines TRBV6-4 with TRBJ1-1, with TRBD1 matching over 7 bases. Per the germline V gene, CDR1 is MRHNA and CDR2 is SNTAGT. The J segment lost 5 bases and the V segment lost 8 bases, leaving 5 bases of the junction unmatched. The CDR3 is made up of 12 amino acids. CDR3 amino acids: CASHRGGTEAFF. The DNA for the CDR3 is TGTGCCAGCCACAGGGGAGGAACTGAAGCTTTCTTT.